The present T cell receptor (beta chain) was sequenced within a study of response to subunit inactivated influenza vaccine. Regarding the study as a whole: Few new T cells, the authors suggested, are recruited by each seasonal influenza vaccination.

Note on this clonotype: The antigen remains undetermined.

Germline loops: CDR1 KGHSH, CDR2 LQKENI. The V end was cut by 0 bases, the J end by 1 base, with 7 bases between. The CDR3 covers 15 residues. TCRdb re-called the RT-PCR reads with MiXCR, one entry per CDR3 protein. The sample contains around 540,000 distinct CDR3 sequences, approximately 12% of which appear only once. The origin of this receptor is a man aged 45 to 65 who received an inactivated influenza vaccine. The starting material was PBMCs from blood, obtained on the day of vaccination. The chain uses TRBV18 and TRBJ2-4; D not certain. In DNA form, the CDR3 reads TGTGCCAGCTCACCACCGAATTTCGCCAAAAACATTCAGTACTTC. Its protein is CASSPPNFAKNIQYF.